This TCR beta chain derives from a study of cytomegalovirus exposure and HLA in healthy donors. Study-level points and caveats: Researchers catalogued approximately 170 TCR beta chains as cytomegalovirus-associated. Later analysis identified several of the most significant clusters that appeared linked to common viral pathogens.

CDR3 length: 17 residues. The trim removed 1 base at V and 0 bases at J, leaving 6 bases unmatched. The germline V gene has CDR1 LGHNA and CDR2 YNFKEQ. Of note for this clone: Antigen unknown.

Primers included in the PCR were 60 Vbeta and 13 Jbeta primers. Sequencing was performed with immunoSEQ multiplex PCR; in TCRdb, only in-frame clones are kept and a portion is missing. This sample's clone table lists 38,000 or so clones. Sample: PBMCs. This clonotype originated in a middle-aged man in good health and CMV-seropositive. J is TRBJ1-3 and V is TRBV4-2; 7 positions agree with TRBD1. The CDR3 sequence: CASSQGRTGSSGNTIYF. CDR3 bases: TGTGCCAGCAGCCAAGGTAGGACAGGCAGCTCTGGAAACACCATATATTTT.